The source of this TCR beta chain is a study of PD-1 blockade in classical Hodgkin lymphoma. For the study at large: Patients were administered nivolumab (3 mg/kg intravenously) every 2 weeks.

Brentuximab vedotin exposure varied, and every patient relapsed after autologous stem cell transplantation. Assay used: immunoSEQ multiplex PCR; TCRdb lists only in-frame clones, some missing. The sample includes some 93,000 clones, around nine tenths of them seen just once. This clone was found once. The antigen is not known. The study, taken as a whole, reports: Exclusion covered patients beginning nivolumab under 1 year post-ASCT. Baseline TCR diversity was reportedly lower in newly diagnosed patients than healthy donors.

This CDR3 region has 12 residues. V was pared by 5 bases and J by 7 bases, with 5 bases of the junction left unmatched. The germline gives CDR1 MDHEN, CDR2 SYDVKM. The sequence was obtained from a human donor with classical Hodgkin lymphoma. The chain has TRBV28 and TRBJ2-7, with 7 bases identical to TRBD2. The source was peripheral blood mononuclear cells (PBMCs), collected at baseline. CDR3 sequence: CASSITGGEQYF. Written as DNA, the CDR3 is TGTGCCAGCAGTATAACGGGGGGTGAGCAGTACTTC.